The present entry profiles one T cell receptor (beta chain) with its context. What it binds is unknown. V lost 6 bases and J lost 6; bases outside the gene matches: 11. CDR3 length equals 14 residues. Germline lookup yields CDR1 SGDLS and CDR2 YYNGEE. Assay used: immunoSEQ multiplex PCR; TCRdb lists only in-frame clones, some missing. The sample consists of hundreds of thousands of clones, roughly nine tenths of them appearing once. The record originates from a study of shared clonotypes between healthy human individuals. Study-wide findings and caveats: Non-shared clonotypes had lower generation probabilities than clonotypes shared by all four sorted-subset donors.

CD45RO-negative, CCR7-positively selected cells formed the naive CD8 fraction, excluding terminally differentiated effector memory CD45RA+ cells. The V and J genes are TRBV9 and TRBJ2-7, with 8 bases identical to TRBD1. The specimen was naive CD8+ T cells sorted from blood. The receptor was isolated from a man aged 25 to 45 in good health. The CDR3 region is CASTSGTGSSEQYF. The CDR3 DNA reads TGTGCCAGCACCTCCGGGACAGGTTCAAGCGAGCAGTACTTC. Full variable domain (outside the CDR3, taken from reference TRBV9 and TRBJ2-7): DSGVTQTPKHLITATGQRVTLRCSPRSGDLSVYWYQQSLDQGLQFLIQYYNGEERAKGNILERFSAQQFPDLHSELNLSSLELGDSALYFCASTSGTGSSEQYFGPGTRLTVT.